Listed here are 9 T cell receptor beta chains from one sample, sequenced in a study of blood T cell repertoires in COVID-19. TCRdb's table, derived via immunoSEQ multiplex PCR, lists solely in-frame clones and lacks some. Among about 110,000 clones listed, over 80% were seen once. Sequenced sample: peripheral blood. These receptors came from a woman aged 55 to 70 with acute or convalescent COVID-19.

Turning to this clone: The sample has other DNA sequences that encode this CDR3 too. The rearrangement links TRBV20-1 to TRBJ1-2; D perhaps matches TRBD1 (5 bases). The V end was cut by 5 bases, the J end by 6 bases, with 10 bases between. The CDR3 is 11 residues long. Germline lookup yields CDR1 DFQATT and CDR2 SNEGSKA (reference sequence). Here the CDR3 reads CSAPGLDGYTF. DNA of the CDR3: TGCAGTGCTCCGGGACTGGATGGCTACACCTTC.

This clone was detected only a few times. The junction departs from the called germline gene at one end, perhaps through a read error. The J gene is TRBJ1-1, the V gene TRBV7-9; tentative D call: TRBD1 (6 bases). The CDR3 extends over 15 amino acids. Germline CDR1 and CDR2: SEHNR and FQNEAQ (reference sequence). CDR3 sequence: CASNLHWGPNTEAFF. In DNA, the CDR3 is TGTGCCAGCAACTTACACTGGGGGCCGAACACTGAAGCTTTCTTT.

The V and J genes are TRBV24-1 and TRBJ1-2, with no clear D. The V end was cut by 1 base, the J end by 7 bases, with 3 bases between. The CDR3 loop spans 11 amino acids. Germline loops: CDR1 KGHDR, CDR2 SFDVKD. As DNA, the CDR3 is TGTGCCACCAGTGATTTCTCTGGCTACACCTTC. This translates into CATSDFSGYTF.

This chain uses TRBV5-6 with TRBJ1-5; D perhaps matches TRBD1 (6 bases). Trimming left V 2 bases short and J 0 bases short, with 12 bases between. The germline V gene encodes CDR1 SGHDT and CDR2 YYEEEE. This CDR3 region has 16 residues. In nucleotides, the CDR3 is TGTGCCAGCAGCTTAACAGGGAGCTATAGCAATCAGCCCCAGCATTTT. This sequence encodes CASSLTGSYSNQPQHF.

V gene TRBV7-9 combines with J gene TRBJ2-5; 8 nucleotides line up with TRBD2. V dropped 3 bases and J dropped 2; count of bases not matched to a gene: 5. Looked up from germline, CDR1 is SEHNR and CDR2 is FQNEAQ (reference sequence). CDR3 length: 15 residues. CDR3 protein: CASSFPREGQETQYF. The CDR3 nucleotides are TGTGCCAGCAGCTTTCCCCGGGAGGGGCAAGAGACCCAGTACTTC. The full variable domain, completed using reference TRBV7-9 and TRBJ2-5, is DTGVSQNPRHKITKRGQNVTFRCDPISEHNRLYWYRQTLGQGPEFLTYFQNEAQLEKSRLLSDRFSAERPKGSFSTLEIQRTEQGDSAMYLCASSFPREGQETQYFGPGTRLLVL.

The chain employs TRBV28 and TRBJ1-4, with 9 nucleotides matching TRBD1. V dropped 6 bases and J dropped 8; count of bases not matched to a gene: 10. CDR3 length: 15 amino acids. The V gene's germline CDR1 is MDHEN and CDR2 SYDVKM. The CDR3 sequence is CASSLSGTGSEKLFF. The CDR3 region has the DNA TGTGCCAGCAGCCTATCCGGGACAGGGTCCGAAAAACTGTTTTTT.

J is TRBJ2-7 and V is TRBV29-1; maybe TRBD2 (6 bases). The CDR3 contains 15 residues. V lost 4 bases, J lost 1 base, and 17 bases lay in between. Germline V gene data show CDR1 as SQVTM and CDR2 as ANQGSEA. CDR3 sequence: CSVAKLTGTSYEQYF. For the CDR3, the DNA is TGCAGCGTTGCCAAACTTACGGGGACTTCCTACGAGCAGTACTTC.

This chain links TRBV5-1 with TRBJ2-1; D possibly corresponds to TRBD2 (5 bases). CDR1 is SGHRS, CDR2 YFSETQ, per germline. CDR3 length: 13 residues. The V end lost 4 bases, the J end lost 4 bases, and 9 bases lay between the germline ends. CDR3 sequence: CASSRTRYNEQFF. CDR3 bases: TGCGCCAGCAGCCGGACTCGATACAATGAGCAGTTCTTC.

The chain recombines TRBV9 with TRBJ2-3; no clear D. CDR3 length equals 11 residues. CDR1 is SGDLS and CDR2 is YYNGEE in the germline V gene. Trimming took off 3 bases at V and 8 bases at J, with 7 bases between the two ends. Here the CDR3 reads CASSAKSTQYF. The CDR3 nucleotides read TGTGCCAGCAGCGCAAAGAGTACGCAGTATTTT.